One sample yielded the 15 T cell receptor beta chains listed below, sequenced in a study of T cell repertoires in cytomegalovirus infection. TCRdb used MiXCR to reprocess the reads, holding one entry per CDR3 protein. The data hold hundreds of thousands of distinct CDR3 sequences, with around 31% observed a single time. What these receptors recognize is not known. The material was cultured CD8+ T cells from PBMCs, obtained from culture after CMV antigen stimulation. The receptors shown here come from a human donor in good health (CMV status not recorded). Some clones in this sample may be carry-over from other donors' samples.

This clonotype has just a few counts. V gene TRBV12-3 or TRBV12-4 combines with J gene TRBJ1-1; a weak D match, TRBD1 (6 bases). CDR3 length equals 17 residues. Trimming left V 3 bases short and J 3 bases short, with 20 bases between. In DNA, the CDR3 is TGTGCCAGCAGTTTTAATGGGGGGGGGGGGCCGGACACTGAAGCTTTCTTT. Its translation: CASSFNGGGGPDTEAFF.

The chain employs TRBV6-8 and TRBJ1-3, with 11 bases fitting TRBD1. The CDR3 totals 13 residues. The germline V gene encodes CDR1 MNHGY and CDR2 SAAAGT. V lost 5 bases, J lost 12 bases, and 6 bases stayed unmatched. The CDR3 protein is CASSLGQGAIIYF. CDR3 bases: TGTGCCAGCAGTCTCGGACAGGGGGCTATCATATATTTT.

This clonotype was seen a handful of times. The V and J genes are TRBV29-1 and TRBJ2-1; 7 nucleotides align to TRBD1. Per germline, CDR1 SQVTM and CDR2 ANQGSEA. This CDR3 has 17 residues. V was pared by 1 base and J by 2 bases, with 11 bases of the junction left unmatched. In nucleotides, the CDR3 is TGCAGCGTTGAAGGCCACCCAGACAGGGCTACCTACAATGAGCAGTTCTTC. The encoded protein is CSVEGHPDRATYNEQFF.

J is TRBJ2-1 and V is TRBV27; D call uncertain. The V end lost 4 bases, the J end lost 4 bases, and 8 bases lay between the germline ends. CDR1 MNHEY and CDR2 SMNVEV come from the germline V gene (reference sequence). CDR3 length: 13 residues. CDR3 DNA sequence: TGTGCCAGCAGTTCCCAACTTTACAATGAGCAGTTCTTC. Its translation: CASSSQLYNEQFF.

This clonotype was detected only a few times. The gene calls are TRBV6-8 and TRBJ2-3; TRBD2 might be the D (6 bases). Germline V lookup: CDR1 MNHGY, CDR2 SAAAGT. The CDR3 extends over 15 amino acids. The V and J ends lost 2 bases and 0 bases respectively, with 9 bases between them. The CDR3 loop reads CASSYEGTSTDTQYF. CDR3 in DNA: TGTGCCAGCAGTTACGAGGGGACTAGCACAGATACGCAGTATTTT.

V is TRBV7-9 and J is TRBJ1-4; D remains unclear. In germline, CDR1 is SEHNR, CDR2 FQNEAQ (reference sequence). The CDR3 spans 16 residues. Trimming left V 5 bases short and J 0 bases short, with 13 bases between. The CDR3 nucleotides read TGTGCCAGCAGCCCCCCTTGGGCCTCAACTAATGAAAAACTGTTTTTT. This encodes CASSPPWASTNEKLFF. Filled out from reference TRBV7-9 and TRBJ1-4, the complete variable domain reads DTGVSQNPRHKITKRGQNVTFRCDPISEHNRLYWYRQTLGQGPEFLTYFQNEAQLEKSRLLSDRFSAERPKGSFSTLEIQRTEQGDSAMYLCASSPPWASTNEKLFFGSGTQLSVL.

CDR3 bases: TGTGCCACCAGTGATTTAAGGGGCGATGAGCAGTTCTTC. Amino acids: CATSDLRGDEQFF. This chain uses TRBV24-1 with TRBJ2-1; the D gene is possibly TRBD1 (5 bases). Germline CDR1 reads KGHDR; CDR2 reads SFDVKD. The CDR3 totals 13 residues. With 1 base removed from V and 8 bases from J, the gap between germline ends came to 8 bases.

The V and J genes are TRBV19 and TRBJ1-5, with 9 bases lining up with TRBD1. From germline, CDR1 is LNHDA and CDR2 SQIVND (reference sequence). The CDR3 consists of 20 residues. V dropped 4 bases and J dropped 2; count of bases not matched to a gene: 18. The CDR3 DNA reads as TGTGCCAGTAGTACCCAACCGGGACAGGGCTCCATTGATGGCAATCAGCCCCAGCATTTT. This gives the protein CASSTQPGQGSIDGNQPQHF.

V usage is TRBV7-9 and J usage is TRBJ1-3; no clear D. The CDR3 spans 16 residues. Germline CDR1 and CDR2: SEHNR and FQNEAQ (reference sequence). V dropped 1 base and J dropped 3 bases, with 13 bases sitting between them. For the CDR3, the DNA is TGTGCCAGCAGCTTAGTAGGTCTTACTGTTGGAAACACCATATATTTT. Encoded protein: CASSLVGLTVGNTIYF.

This clonotype has more than one count but fewer than ten. The chain has TRBV27 and TRBJ1-4; D is possibly TRBD1 (5 bases). The CDR3 runs 17 residues. CDR1 is MNHEY, CDR2 SMNVEV, per germline (reference sequence). V was trimmed by 3 bases and J by 5 bases, leaving 19 bases between them. CDR3: CASSLSMSTAPNEKLFF. CDR3 DNA sequence: TGTGCCAGCAGTTTGTCTATGTCGACAGCCCCGAATGAAAAACTGTTTTTT.

The V gene is TRBV27, the J gene TRBJ1-5; possible D gene TRBD1, 6 bases. V lost 2 bases and J 2 bases, leaving 10 bases between the germline ends. The CDR3 totals 15 residues. Looked up from germline, CDR1 is MNHEY and CDR2 is SMNVEV (reference sequence). CDR3 DNA sequence: TGTGCCAGCAGTTTACAGGGGCGCGGCAATCAGCCCCAGCATTTT. It codes for CASSLQGRGNQPQHF.

The chain joins TRBV7-9 to TRBJ1-3; D unclear. Germline values: CDR1 SEHNR, CDR2 FQNEAQ (reference sequence). This CDR3 is built from 16 residues. V gave up 4 bases and J gave up 0 bases, with 13 bases separating them. CDR3 protein: CASSSTGGYSGNTIYF. CDR3 nucleotide sequence: TGTGCCAGCAGCTCTACCGGAGGTTACTCTGGAAACACCATATATTTT.

The J gene is TRBJ2-5, the V gene TRBV27; 7 nucleotides agree with TRBD1. Germline lookup yields CDR1 MNHEY and CDR2 SMNVEV (reference sequence). The J segment lost 2 bases and the V segment lost 5 bases, leaving 5 bases of the junction unmatched. The CDR3 totals 14 residues. The CDR3 nucleotides are TGTGCCAGCAGTCACCAGGGGGATCAAGAGACCCAGTACTTC. Its protein is CASSHQGDQETQYF.

The J gene is TRBJ1-1, the V gene TRBV7-9; unclear D gene. This CDR3 spans 13 amino acids. Per germline, CDR1 SEHNR and CDR2 FQNEAQ (reference sequence). Trimming shortened V by 7 bases and J by 4 bases, and 13 bases separated the two germline ends. CDR3 nucleotides: TGTGCCAGCACCCTACCAGGTAGCACTGAAGCTTTCTTT. Protein: CASTLPGSTEAFF.

This clonotype was seen once. The rearrangement joins TRBV2 to TRBJ2-3, with 9 bases that match TRBD2. The CDR3 runs to 15 residues. CDR1 is SNHLY, CDR2 FYNNEI, per germline. V was pared by 10 bases and J by 3 bases, with 11 bases of the junction left unmatched. In nucleotides, the CDR3 is TGTGCCATCATAGATGTAGCGGGGGTTACAGATACGCAGTATTTT. This translates into CAIIDVAGVTDTQYF.